Given below is one TCR beta chain in context. Being one base from a much bigger clone, this may be a read error. A primer matching the constant region was used to make TCR beta cDNA from around 460 ng of total RNA. Three nested multiplex PCR rounds, a slightly modified ARM-PCR, produced the libraries for TCR beta. Amplification in the first two PCR rounds was performed using TRBV1-TRBV30 forward primers and a C-beta reverse primer for approximately 10 cycles each. TCRdb passed the multiplex PCR reads through MiXCR, listing each CDR3 protein once. The profile shows about 21,000 distinct CDR3 sequences, 60% to 80% of them singletons. These data originate in a study of tumor-infiltrating lymphocytes in primary liver carcinoma. CDR3 length: 14 residues. V lost 5 bases to trimming and J lost 5 bases; unmatched junction nucleotides: 4. Germline values: CDR1 MNHEY, CDR2 SVGEGT. Joint extraction of RNA and DNA used about 17-31 mg of bulk tissue that was unsorted.

The sample comprised liver tumor tissue from sampling region 1. The sample's subset: tumor region T1, superior pole. The genes are TRBV6-2 or TRBV6-3 and TRBJ2-7; 12 bases are a match to TRBD1. The receptor comes from a woman aged 30 to 39 with primary liver carcinoma and hepatitis B virus infection. The CDR3 DNA reads TGTGCCAGCAGTGGGGACAGGGGGCTCAACGAGCAGTACTTC. Encoded protein: CASSGDRGLNEQYF.